This is a list of T cell receptor beta chains from one sample in a study of blood T cell repertoires in COVID-19. Only in-frame clones appear in the TCRdb table, and some are missing; sequencing was by immunoSEQ multiplex PCR. Among 72,000 or so clones listed, more than 80% were seen once. Sequenced material: peripheral blood. These receptors originate from a woman over 75 with active or convalescent COVID-19. The CDR3 runs from the conserved cysteine through the conserved F or W. Fields, in order: J gene, clone size, D gene, V gene, CDR3 DNA, CDR3 protein. A D gene is named only where the DNA matches it firmly. For some rows the clone size is stated as once, few or many, or as a class when expanded; others skip it.

j_gene: TRBJ2-7; abundance: .; d_gene: .; v_gene: TRBV5-6; CDR3nt: TGTGCCAGCAGCCGAGGTCGGTACGAGCAGTACTTC; CDR3aa: CASSRGRYEQYF
j_gene: TRBJ2-5; abundance: .; d_gene: TRBD1; v_gene: TRBV2; CDR3nt: TGTGCCAGCAGGACAGGGGGCAAAATCCAAGAGACCCAGTACTTC; CDR3aa: CASRTGGKIQETQYF
j_gene: TRBJ2-7; abundance: .; d_gene: .; v_gene: TRBV19; CDR3nt: TGTGCCAGTAGTATTGACCCAGGGAGGGGGTCCTACGAGCAGTACTTC; CDR3aa: CASSIDPGRGSYEQYF
j_gene: TRBJ2-2; abundance: .; d_gene: TRBD2; v_gene: TRBV30; CDR3nt: TGTGCCTGGAGTCGACTAGCGGGGGGCCTAAGCACCGGGGAGCTGTTTTTT; CDR3aa: CAWSRLAGGLSTGELFF
j_gene: TRBJ2-1; abundance: .; d_gene: .; v_gene: TRBV20-1; CDR3nt: TGCAGTGCTAGAGTCGTTCTCCAGTTCTTC; CDR3aa: CSARVVLQFF
j_gene: TRBJ2-1; abundance: .; d_gene: TRBD2; v_gene: TRBV3-1/TRBV3-2; CDR3nt: TGTGCCAGCAGCCCCGTTAGCGGGGGATACAATGAGCAGTTCTTC; CDR3aa: CASSPVSGGYNEQFF
j_gene: TRBJ1-1; abundance: .; d_gene: .; v_gene: TRBV27; CDR3nt: TGTGCCAGCAGTCCAGCCCCGGGGGGTGGGACTGAAGCTTTCTTT; CDR3aa: CASSPAPGGGTEAFF
j_gene: TRBJ2-1; abundance: .; d_gene: TRBD2; v_gene: TRBV10-2; CDR3nt: TGCGCCAGCAGTGAGTCGCGCGGGGGAAGGAGCTCCTACAATGAGCAGTTCTTC; CDR3aa: CASSESRGGRSSYNEQFF
j_gene: TRBJ2-3; abundance: .; d_gene: TRBD1; v_gene: TRBV2; CDR3nt: TGTGCCAGCAGTCGGGACAGGGGATTCACAGATACGCAGTATTTT; CDR3aa: CASSRDRGFTDTQYF
j_gene: TRBJ2-2; abundance: once; d_gene: .; v_gene: TRBV9; CDR3nt: TGTGCCAGCAGCGTAGCGGTCGCCGGGGAGCTGTTTTTT; CDR3aa: CASSVAVAGELFF
j_gene: TRBJ2-1; abundance: once; d_gene: .; v_gene: TRBV30; CDR3nt: TGTGCCTGGGGGGCATCCGGGGATGAGCAGTTCTTC; CDR3aa: CAWGASGDEQFF
j_gene: TRBJ2-1; abundance: .; d_gene: TRBD2; v_gene: TRBV9; CDR3nt: TGTGCCAGCAGCGTCACTAGCGGACCCTACAATGAGCAGTTCTTC; CDR3aa: CASSVTSGPYNEQFF
j_gene: TRBJ2-1; abundance: .; d_gene: .; v_gene: TRBV6-5; CDR3nt: TGTGCCAGCACCATATTCCTGGGGGGCAATGAGCAGTTCTTC; CDR3aa: CASTIFLGGNEQFF
j_gene: TRBJ2-7; abundance: .; d_gene: TRBD1; v_gene: TRBV27; CDR3nt: TGTGCCAGCAGGACCGGGACAGATTTGTCTCTGTCAGACTACGAGCAGTACTTC; CDR3aa: CASRTGTDLSLSDYEQYF
j_gene: TRBJ2-6; abundance: .; d_gene: .; v_gene: TRBV7-8; CDR3nt: TGTGCCAGCAGCTCACAACCCAGTGGGGCCAACGTCCTGACTTTC; CDR3aa: CASSSQPSGANVLTF
j_gene: TRBJ2-1; abundance: once; d_gene: .; v_gene: TRBV5-6; CDR3nt: TGTGCCAGCAGCTTGGCCTGGGCAGCCACCTACAATGATGGGCAGTTCTTC; CDR3aa: CASSLAWAATYNDGQFF
j_gene: TRBJ2-7; abundance: .; d_gene: .; v_gene: TRBV6-6; CDR3nt: TGTGCCAGCAGCCCCCGTTACGAGCAGTACTTC; CDR3aa: CASSPRYEQYF
j_gene: TRBJ1-2; abundance: .; d_gene: TRBD1; v_gene: TRBV6-2/TRBV6-3; CDR3nt: TGTGCCAGCAGCCTTTTCGGGACAGGGAATGGCTACACCTTC; CDR3aa: CASSLFGTGNGYTF
j_gene: TRBJ2-2; abundance: few; d_gene: TRBD2; v_gene: TRBV19; CDR3nt: TGTGCCAGTAGTATTACCGGGGGGTTCGCCGGGGAGCTGTTTTTT; CDR3aa: CASSITGGFAGELFF
j_gene: TRBJ2-1; abundance: .; d_gene: TRBD1; v_gene: TRBV5-6; CDR3nt: TGTGCCAGCAGCTCCTCACCGGGACAGGCCTTTCGTGAGCAGTTCTTC; CDR3aa: CASSSSPGQAFREQFF
j_gene: TRBJ1-1; abundance: .; d_gene: .; v_gene: TRBV6-5; CDR3nt: TGTGCCTGCGGGGGGTTGGGAACTGAAGCTTTCTTT; CDR3aa: CACGGLGTEAFF
j_gene: TRBJ1-1; abundance: .; d_gene: TRBD1; v_gene: TRBV7-9; CDR3nt: TGTGCCAGCACCGTGGGACAGGGGAACACTGAAGCTTTCTTT; CDR3aa: CASTVGQGNTEAFF
j_gene: TRBJ2-7; abundance: once; d_gene: .; v_gene: TRBV5-1; CDR3nt: TGCGCCAGCAGCTTGGAATGGGCACCCGGAACCTACGAGCAGTACTTC; CDR3aa: CASSLEWAPGTYEQYF
j_gene: TRBJ1-2; abundance: .; d_gene: .; v_gene: TRBV4-3; CDR3nt: TGCGCCAGCAGCCCCCAGTCGGACGGGCAGGGTTTGGGCTACACCTTC; CDR3aa: CASSPQSDGQGLGYTF
j_gene: TRBJ1-2; abundance: .; d_gene: TRBD1; v_gene: TRBV18; CDR3nt: TGTGCCAGCTCACCACCGGGCCAGGCAGGGGGATATGGCTACACCTTC; CDR3aa: CASSPPGQAGGYGYTF
j_gene: TRBJ2-5; abundance: .; d_gene: TRBD2; v_gene: TRBV9; CDR3nt: TGTGCCAGCAGCGTATCAACTAGCGGGGGGGCAGGGCAAGAGACCCAGTACTTC; CDR3aa: CASSVSTSGGAGQETQYF
j_gene: TRBJ1-1; abundance: .; d_gene: .; v_gene: TRBV18; CDR3nt: TGTGCCAGCTCTCCGGCGGGGGAGGGTAACACTGAAGCTTTCTTT; CDR3aa: CASSPAGEGNTEAFF
j_gene: TRBJ1-2; abundance: once; d_gene: .; v_gene: TRBV15; CDR3nt: TGTGCCACCAGCAGAGATACAGGAGTTAACTATGGCTACACCTTC; CDR3aa: CATSRDTGVNYGYTF
j_gene: TRBJ1-6; abundance: .; d_gene: .; v_gene: TRBV7-8; CDR3nt: TGTGCCAGCAGCTTAGCGAGGGACTTTCCTTCACCCCTCCACTTT; CDR3aa: CASSLARDFPSPLHF
j_gene: TRBJ1-1; abundance: .; d_gene: .; v_gene: TRBV7-9; CDR3nt: TGTGCCAGCAGCGTAACTGAGGGCACTGAAGCTTTCTTT; CDR3aa: CASSVTEGTEAFF
j_gene: TRBJ1-4; abundance: .; d_gene: .; v_gene: TRBV19; CDR3nt: TGTGCCAGTGCCTCCTCCGGGGGGTCTAATGAAAAACTGTTTTTT; CDR3aa: CASASSGGSNEKLFF
j_gene: TRBJ2-5; abundance: .; d_gene: TRBD1; v_gene: TRBV7-3; CDR3nt: TGTGCCAGCAGCCTGGGTCGTTTTAGTCGACAGGGGGTCCAAGAGACCCAGTACTTC; CDR3aa: CASSLGRFSRQGVQETQYF
j_gene: TRBJ2-1; abundance: .; d_gene: TRBD2; v_gene: TRBV29-1; CDR3nt: TGCAGCGTTGGGGCGGGATCGGGGGGTACCGATGAGCAGTTCTTC; CDR3aa: CSVGAGSGGTDEQFF
j_gene: TRBJ2-3; abundance: .; d_gene: .; v_gene: TRBV6-2/TRBV6-3; CDR3nt: TGTGCCAGCAGCCCTGGGGGGGCCAGGGTAGATACGCAGTATTTT; CDR3aa: CASSPGGARVDTQYF
j_gene: TRBJ1-2; abundance: .; d_gene: TRBD1; v_gene: TRBV7-2; CDR3nt: TGTGCCAGCAGCTCGGGACAGGGGCGACTTTACTATGGCTACACCTTC; CDR3aa: CASSSGQGRLYYGYTF
j_gene: TRBJ2-3; abundance: .; d_gene: TRBD2; v_gene: TRBV7-2; CDR3nt: TGTGCCAGCAGCTTAGGTGGAGCGGGGGCAGATACGCAGTATTTT; CDR3aa: CASSLGGAGADTQYF
j_gene: TRBJ2-2; abundance: .; d_gene: .; v_gene: TRBV6-6; CDR3nt: TGTGCCAGCAGTCCCATGGGAGCCACCGCGAACACCGGGGAGCTGTTTTTT; CDR3aa: CASSPMGATANTGELFF
j_gene: TRBJ2-2; abundance: .; d_gene: .; v_gene: TRBV4-1; CDR3nt: TGCGCCAGCAGCCAAGCCCTGGACAGGAACACCGGGGAGCTGTTTTTT; CDR3aa: CASSQALDRNTGELFF
j_gene: TRBJ2-3; abundance: .; d_gene: .; v_gene: TRBV2; CDR3nt: TGTGCCAGCAGTGAGCGGGTGGCGAGCACAGATACGCAGTATTTT; CDR3aa: CASSERVASTDTQYF